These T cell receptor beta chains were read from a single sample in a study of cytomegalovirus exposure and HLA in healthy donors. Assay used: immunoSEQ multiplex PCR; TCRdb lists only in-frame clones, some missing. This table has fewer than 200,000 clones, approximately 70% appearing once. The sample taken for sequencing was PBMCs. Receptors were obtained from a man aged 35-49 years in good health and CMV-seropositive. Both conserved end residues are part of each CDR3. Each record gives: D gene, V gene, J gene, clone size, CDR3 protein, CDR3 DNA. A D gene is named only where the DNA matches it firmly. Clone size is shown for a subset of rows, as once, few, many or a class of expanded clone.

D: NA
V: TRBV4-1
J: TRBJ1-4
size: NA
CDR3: CASSPRDPNEKLFF
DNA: TGCGCCAGCAGCCCCCGGGATCCCAATGAAAAACTGTTTTTT

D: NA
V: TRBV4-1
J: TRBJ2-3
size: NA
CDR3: CASSLLVGADTQYF
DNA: TGCGCCAGCAGCCTACTCGTGGGCGCGGATACGCAGTATTTT

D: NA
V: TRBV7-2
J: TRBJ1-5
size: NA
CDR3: CASSLDPGGALLPQHF
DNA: TGTGCCAGCAGCTTAGATCCGGGCGGGGCCCTATTGCCCCAGCATTTT

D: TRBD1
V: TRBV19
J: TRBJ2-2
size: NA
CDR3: CASSIWGQGFGGELFF
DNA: TGTGCCAGTAGTATATGGGGACAGGGTTTTGGCGGGGAGCTGTTTTTT

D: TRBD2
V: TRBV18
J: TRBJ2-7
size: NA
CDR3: CARPPTPSGGTYEQYF
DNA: TGTGCCAGGCCGCCCACCCCCAGCGGGGGAACCTACGAGCAGTACTTC

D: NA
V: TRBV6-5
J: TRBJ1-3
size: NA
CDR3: CASSTGPSGNTIYF
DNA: TGTGCCAGCAGTACAGGCCCCTCTGGAAACACCATATATTTT

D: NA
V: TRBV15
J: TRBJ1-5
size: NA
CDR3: CATSRGTENQPQHF
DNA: TGTGCCACCAGCAGAGGGACAGAAAATCAGCCCCAGCATTTT

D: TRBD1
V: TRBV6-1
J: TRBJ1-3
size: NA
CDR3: CASSEALGQGANTIYF
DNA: TGTGCCAGCAGTGAAGCGCTAGGCCAGGGGGCTAACACCATATATTTT

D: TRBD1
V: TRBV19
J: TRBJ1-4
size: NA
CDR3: CATRTGGEKLFF
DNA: TGTGCCACCAGGACAGGGGGCGAAAAACTGTTTTTT

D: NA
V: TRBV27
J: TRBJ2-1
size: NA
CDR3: CASSDGGLSNEQFF
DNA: TGTGCCAGCTCCGACGGGGGATTGAGCAATGAGCAGTTCTTC

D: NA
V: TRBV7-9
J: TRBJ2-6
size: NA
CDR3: CASSPSSGANVLTF
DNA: TGTGCCAGCAGCCCCTCCTCTGGGGCCAACGTCCTGACTTTC

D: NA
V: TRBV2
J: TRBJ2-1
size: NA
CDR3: CASSDIERSYNEQFF
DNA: TGTGCCAGCAGTGATATCGAGAGATCCTACAATGAGCAGTTCTTC

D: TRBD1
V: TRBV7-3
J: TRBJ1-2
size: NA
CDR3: CASSLTPGGGYTF
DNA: TGTGCCAGCAGCTTAACACCAGGGGGTGGCTACACCTTC

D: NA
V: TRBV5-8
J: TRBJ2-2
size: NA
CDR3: CASSLNSWDTGELFF
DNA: TGTGCCAGCAGCTTAAACAGTTGGGACACCGGGGAGCTGTTTTTT

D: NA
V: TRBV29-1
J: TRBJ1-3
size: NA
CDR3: CSASGGSGNTIYF
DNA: TGCAGCGCCTCTGGGGGGTCTGGAAACACCATATATTTT

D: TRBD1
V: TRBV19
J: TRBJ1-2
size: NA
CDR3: CASSIVGQGAAYGYTF
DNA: TGTGCCAGTAGTATAGTCGGACAGGGGGCTGCCTATGGCTACACCTTC

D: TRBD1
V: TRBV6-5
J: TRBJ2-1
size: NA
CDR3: CASRPGQSTYNEQFF
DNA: TGTGCCAGCAGGCCGGGACAGTCTACCTACAATGAGCAGTTCTTC

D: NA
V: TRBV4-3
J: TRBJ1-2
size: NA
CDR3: CASSLTQRGIYGYTF
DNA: TGCGCCAGCAGCCTTACCCAGCGAGGAATTTATGGCTACACCTTC

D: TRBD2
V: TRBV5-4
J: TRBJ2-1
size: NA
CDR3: CASSFRKSGGSLYNEQFF
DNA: TGTGCCAGCAGCTTTAGGAAGTCTGGCGGGAGCTTATACAATGAGCAGTTCTTC

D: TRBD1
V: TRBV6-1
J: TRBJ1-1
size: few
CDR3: CASSARQGRNTEAFF
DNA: TGTGCCAGCAGTGCCCGACAGGGGAGGAACACTGAAGCTTTCTTT

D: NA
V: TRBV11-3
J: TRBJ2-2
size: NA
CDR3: CASSSGQNTGELFF
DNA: TGTGCCAGCAGCTCGGGACAGAACACCGGGGAGCTGTTTTTT

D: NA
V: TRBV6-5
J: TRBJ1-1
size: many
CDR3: CASSYRQTVGTEAFF
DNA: TGTGCCAGCAGTTACCGACAGACTGTGGGCACTGAAGCTTTCTTT

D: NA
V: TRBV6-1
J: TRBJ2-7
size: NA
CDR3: CASGLGQSSYEQYF
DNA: TGTGCCAGCGGACTAGGACAGAGCTCCTACGAGCAGTACTTC

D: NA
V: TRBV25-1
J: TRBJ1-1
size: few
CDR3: CASTLSEGLGGAFF
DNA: TGTGCCAGCACCTTGAGCGAAGGCCTTGGCGGAGCTTTCTTT

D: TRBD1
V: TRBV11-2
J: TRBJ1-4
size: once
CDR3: CASSLVGQVEKLFF
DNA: TGTGCCAGCAGCTTAGTCGGACAGGTTGAAAAACTGTTTTTT

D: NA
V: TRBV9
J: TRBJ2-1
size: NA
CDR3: CASSVELGGSDEQFF
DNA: TGTGCCAGCAGCGTAGAACTAGGGGGTTCGGATGAGCAGTTCTTC

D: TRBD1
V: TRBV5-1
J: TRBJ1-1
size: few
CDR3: CASKGGLTEAFF
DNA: TGCGCCAGCAAAGGGGGCCTCACTGAAGCTTTCTTT

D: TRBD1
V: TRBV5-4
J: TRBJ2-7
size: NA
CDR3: CASSFSGTGAYEQYF
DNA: TGTGCCAGCAGCTTCTCCGGGACAGGGGCCTACGAGCAGTACTTC

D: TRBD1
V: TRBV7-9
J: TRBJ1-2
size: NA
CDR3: CASSLPQGANGYTF
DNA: TGTGCCAGCAGCTTGCCCCAGGGGGCGAATGGCTACACCTTC

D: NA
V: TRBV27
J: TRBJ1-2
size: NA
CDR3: CASSPRGGYGYTF
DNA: TGTGCCAGCAGTCCCAGGGGTGGCTATGGCTACACCTTC

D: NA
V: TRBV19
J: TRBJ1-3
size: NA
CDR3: CASRPDMASGNTIYF
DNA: TGTGCCAGTAGACCTGACATGGCCTCTGGAAACACCATATATTTT

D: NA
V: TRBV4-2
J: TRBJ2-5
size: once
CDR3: CASSQDRGETQYF
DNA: TGTGCCAGCAGCCAAGATCGGGGAGAGACCCAGTACTTC

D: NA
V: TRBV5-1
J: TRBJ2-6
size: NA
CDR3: CASSLAVSGAGANVLTF
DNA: TGCGCCAGCAGCTTGGCCGTTTCGGGGGCTGGGGCCAACGTCCTGACTTTC

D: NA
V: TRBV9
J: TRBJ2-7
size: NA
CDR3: CASSVESGRSYEQYF
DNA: TGTGCCAGCAGCGTAGAATCCGGGAGATCCTACGAGCAGTACTTC

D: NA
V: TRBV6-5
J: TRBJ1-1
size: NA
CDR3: CASSTGVGRITEAFF
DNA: TGTGCCAGCAGTACCGGTGTGGGGAGGATCACTGAAGCTTTCTTT

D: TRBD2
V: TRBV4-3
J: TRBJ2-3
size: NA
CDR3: CASSQEPPGLAPQYF
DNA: TGCGCCAGCAGCCAAGAGCCGCCCGGACTAGCGCCGCAGTATTTT

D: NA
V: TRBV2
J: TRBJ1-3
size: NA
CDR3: CATSLRQSGNTIYF
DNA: TGTGCCACGTCCTTGAGACAGTCTGGAAACACCATATATTTT

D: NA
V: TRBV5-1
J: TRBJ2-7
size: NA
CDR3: CASSFLAGEQYF
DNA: TGCGCCAGCAGCTTTCTAGCTGGCGAGCAGTACTTC

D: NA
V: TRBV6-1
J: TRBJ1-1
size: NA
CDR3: CASKGGVSDTEAFF
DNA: TGTGCCAGCAAGGGGGGGGTGAGTGACACTGAAGCTTTCTTT

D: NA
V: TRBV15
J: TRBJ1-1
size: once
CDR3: CATSRDETENTEAFF
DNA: TGTGCCACCAGCAGAGATGAGACAGAGAACACTGAAGCTTTCTTT

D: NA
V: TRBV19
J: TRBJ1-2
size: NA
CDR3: CASSIGQANYGYTF
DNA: TGTGCCAGTAGTATTGGGCAGGCTAACTATGGCTACACCTTC

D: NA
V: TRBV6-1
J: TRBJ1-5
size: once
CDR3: CASTLGQLGQPQHF
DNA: TGTGCCAGCACCTTAGGACAGTTGGGGCAGCCCCAGCATTTT

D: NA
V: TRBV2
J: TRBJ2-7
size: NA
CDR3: CASTRDFNSYEQYF
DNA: TGTGCCAGCACCCGGGACTTCAACTCCTACGAGCAGTACTTC

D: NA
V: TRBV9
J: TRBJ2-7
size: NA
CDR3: CASSVGQGNYEQYF
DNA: TGTGCCAGCAGCGTAGGGCAGGGGAACTACGAGCAGTACTTC

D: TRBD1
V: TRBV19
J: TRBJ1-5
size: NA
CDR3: CASIGTGFQPQHF
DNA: TGTGCCAGTATAGGGACAGGGTTTCAGCCCCAGCATTTT

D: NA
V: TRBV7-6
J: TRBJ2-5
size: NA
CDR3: CASSLPTSAPQETQYF
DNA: TGTGCCAGCAGCTTACCGACTAGTGCCCCTCAAGAGACCCAGTACTTC

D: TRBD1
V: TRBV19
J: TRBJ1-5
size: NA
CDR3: CASTIGQGQPQHF
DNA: TGTGCCAGTACCATTGGACAGGGTCAGCCCCAGCATTTT

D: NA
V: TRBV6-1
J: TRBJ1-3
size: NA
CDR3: CASSEEAFLGNTIYF
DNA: TGTGCCAGCAGTGAGGAAGCGTTCCTCGGAAACACCATATATTTT

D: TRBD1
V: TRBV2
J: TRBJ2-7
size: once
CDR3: CASSDRGSYEQYF
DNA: TGTGCCAGCAGTGACAGGGGGTCCTACGAGCAGTACTTC

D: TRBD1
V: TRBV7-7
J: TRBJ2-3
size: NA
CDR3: CASSLGRGQADTQYF
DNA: TGTGCTAGCAGCTTAGGCAGGGGGCAGGCAGATACGCAGTATTTT

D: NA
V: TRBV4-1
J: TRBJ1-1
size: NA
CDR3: CASSQGGRGGLGNTEAFF
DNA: TGCGCCAGCAGCCAAGGTGGGCGTGGGGGCTTAGGGAACACTGAAGCTTTCTTT